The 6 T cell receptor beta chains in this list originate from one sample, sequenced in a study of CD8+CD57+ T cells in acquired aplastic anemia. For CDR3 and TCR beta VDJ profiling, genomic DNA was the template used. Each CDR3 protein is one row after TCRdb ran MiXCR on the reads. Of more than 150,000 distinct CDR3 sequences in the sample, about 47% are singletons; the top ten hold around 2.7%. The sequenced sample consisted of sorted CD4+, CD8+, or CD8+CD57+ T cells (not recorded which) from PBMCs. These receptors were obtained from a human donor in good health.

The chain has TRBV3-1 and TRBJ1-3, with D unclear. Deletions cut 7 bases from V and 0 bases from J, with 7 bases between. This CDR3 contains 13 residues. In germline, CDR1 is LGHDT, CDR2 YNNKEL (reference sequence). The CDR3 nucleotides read TGTGCCAGCACAGTATCCTCTGGAAACACCATATATTTT. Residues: CASTVSSGNTIYF.

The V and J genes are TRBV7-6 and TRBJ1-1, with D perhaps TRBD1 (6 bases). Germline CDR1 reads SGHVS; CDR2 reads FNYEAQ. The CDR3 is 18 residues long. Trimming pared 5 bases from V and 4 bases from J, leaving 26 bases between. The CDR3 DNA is TGTGCCAGCAGCCGTACATTTACAGGGAAGGAGGGGACCACTGAAGCTTTCTTT. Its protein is CASSRTFTGKEGTTEAFF.

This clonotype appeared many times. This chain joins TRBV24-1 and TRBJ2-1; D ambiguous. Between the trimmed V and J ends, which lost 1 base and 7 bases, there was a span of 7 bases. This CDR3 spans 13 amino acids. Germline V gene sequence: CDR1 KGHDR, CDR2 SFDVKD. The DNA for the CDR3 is TGTGCCACCAGTGATTTCGTAACTAATGAGCAGTTCTTC. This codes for CATSDFVTNEQFF.

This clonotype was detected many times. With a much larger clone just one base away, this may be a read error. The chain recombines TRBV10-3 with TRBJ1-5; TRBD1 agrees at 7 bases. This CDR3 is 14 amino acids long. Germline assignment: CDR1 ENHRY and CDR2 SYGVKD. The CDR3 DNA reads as TGTGTCATCAGTGATACAGGGGGCAATCAGCCCCAGCATTTT. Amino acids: CVISDTGGNQPQHF.

CDR3 loop: CASKKGQDGSSYNSPLHF. CDR3 DNA sequence: TGTGCCAGTAAGAAAGGGCAGGACGGTAGCTCCTATAATTCACCCCTCCACTTT. This chain links TRBV19 with TRBJ1-6; D call uncertain. Germline values: CDR1 LNHDA, CDR2 SQIVND (reference sequence). The CDR3 length is 18 residues. V lost 7 bases to trimming and J lost 0 bases, with 19 bases between them. Based on the CDR3 plus reference TRBV19 and TRBJ1-6, the full variable domain is DGGITQSPKYLFRKEGQNVTLSCEQNLNHDAMYWYRQDPGQGLRLIYYSQIVNDFQKGDIAEGYSVSREKKESFPLTVTSAQKNPTAFYLCASKKGQDGSSYNSPLHFGNGTRLTVT.

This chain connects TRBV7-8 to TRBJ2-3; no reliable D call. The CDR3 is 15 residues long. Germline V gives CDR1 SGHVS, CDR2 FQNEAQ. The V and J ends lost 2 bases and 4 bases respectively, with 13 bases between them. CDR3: CASSLSLATADTQYF. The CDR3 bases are TGTGCCAGCAGCTTATCACTGGCGACTGCAGATACGCAGTATTTT.